The sequence of this T cell receptor (beta chain) was determined in a study of blood T cell repertoires in COVID-19. Background on the study: Whether acute or convalescent, the COVID-19 samples came from the United States, Italy and Spain. Sources were T cells, B-cell-depleted T cells, or PBMCs; the material itself was cDNA or gDNA.

V was pared by 0 bases and J by 7 bases, with 17 bases between. CDR3 length: 16 residues. In germline, CDR1 is SGHRS, CDR2 YFSETQ. Per the study methods: Quantification of nucleated cells was approximated via reference gene primer amplification. Generated by immunoSEQ multiplex PCR, the TCRdb table keeps only in-frame clones and is missing some. That table supplies the V and J calls and clone size; D and trimming were determined from the DNA. The profile shows tens of thousands of clones, 88% of them singletons. This clone was found a few times. V is TRBV5-1 and J is TRBJ2-1; a weak D match, TRBD2 (6 bases). The receptor was derived from an elderly woman with acute or convalescent COVID-19. Sample: peripheral blood. Here the CDR3 reads CASSLDRLGGGNEQFF. CDR3 coding DNA: TGCGCCAGCAGCTTGGATCGACTAGGAGGCGGGAATGAGCAGTTCTTC.